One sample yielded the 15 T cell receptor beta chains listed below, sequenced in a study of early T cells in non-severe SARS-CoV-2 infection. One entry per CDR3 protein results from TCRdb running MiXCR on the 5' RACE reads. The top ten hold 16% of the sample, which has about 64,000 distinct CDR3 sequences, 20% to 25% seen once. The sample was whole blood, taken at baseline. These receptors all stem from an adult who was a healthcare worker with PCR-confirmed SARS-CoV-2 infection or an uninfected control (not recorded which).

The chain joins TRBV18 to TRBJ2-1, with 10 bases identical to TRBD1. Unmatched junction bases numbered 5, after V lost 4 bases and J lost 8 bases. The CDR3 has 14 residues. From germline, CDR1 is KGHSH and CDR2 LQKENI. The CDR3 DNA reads TGTGCCAGCTCACATGGGACAGGGGTGTATGAGCAGTTCTTC. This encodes CASSHGTGVYEQFF.

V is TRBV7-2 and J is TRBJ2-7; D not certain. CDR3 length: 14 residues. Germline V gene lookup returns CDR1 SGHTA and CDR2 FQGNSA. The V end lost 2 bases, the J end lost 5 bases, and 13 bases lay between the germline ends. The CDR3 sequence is CASSLLLSVHEQYF. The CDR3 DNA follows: TGTGCCAGCAGCTTACTGCTCTCGGTCCACGAGCAGTACTTC.

CDR3 DNA: TGTGCCAGCAGCCAAGATCGGGCTGCAGGGGGGACCGGGGAGCTGTTTTTT. Encoded protein: CASSQDRAAGGTGELFF. This chain connects TRBV3-1 to TRBJ2-2, with D perhaps matching TRBD1 (7 bases). CDR1 is LGHDT and CDR2 is YNNKEL in the germline V gene (reference sequence). CDR3 size: 17 residues. V was clipped by 0 bases and J by 5 bases, with 16 bases between them.

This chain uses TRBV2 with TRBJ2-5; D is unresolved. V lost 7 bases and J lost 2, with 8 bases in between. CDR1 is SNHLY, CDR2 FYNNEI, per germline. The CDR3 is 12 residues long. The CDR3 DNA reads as TGTGCCAGCAATGGGGAACAAGAGACCCAGTACTTC. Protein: CASNGEQETQYF.

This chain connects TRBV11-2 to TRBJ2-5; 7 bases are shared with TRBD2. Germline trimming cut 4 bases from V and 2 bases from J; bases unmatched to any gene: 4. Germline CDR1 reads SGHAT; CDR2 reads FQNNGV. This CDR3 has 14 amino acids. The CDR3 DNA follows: TGTGCCAGCAGCTCCCTGGGGGGGCAAGAGACCCAGTACTTC. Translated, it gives CASSSLGGQETQYF.

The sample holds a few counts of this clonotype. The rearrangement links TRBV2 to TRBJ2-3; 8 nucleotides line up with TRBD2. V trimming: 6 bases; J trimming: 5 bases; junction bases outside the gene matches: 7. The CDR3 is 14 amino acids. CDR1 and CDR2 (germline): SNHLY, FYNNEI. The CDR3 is CASSISGGLDTQYF. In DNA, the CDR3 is TGTGCCAGCAGCATCAGCGGGGGCCTAGATACGCAGTATTTT.

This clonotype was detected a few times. CDR3 DNA sequence: TGTGCCAGCAGCGAAAGCCCTACCACCCCGGCATACGAGCAGTACTTC. It specifies CASSESPTTPAYEQYF. The chain carries TRBV5-4 and TRBJ2-7; the D is unclear. The V end was cut by 4 bases, the J end by 4 bases, with 21 bases between. Germline CDR1 and CDR2: SGHNT and YYREEE (reference sequence). This CDR3 has 16 residues.

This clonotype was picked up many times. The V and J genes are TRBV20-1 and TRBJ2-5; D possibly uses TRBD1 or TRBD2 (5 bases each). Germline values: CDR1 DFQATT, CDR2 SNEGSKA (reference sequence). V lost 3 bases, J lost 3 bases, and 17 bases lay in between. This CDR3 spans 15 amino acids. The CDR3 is CSARGSLRGEETQYF. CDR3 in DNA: TGCAGTGCTAGGGGGAGTCTAAGGGGCGAAGAGACCCAGTACTTC.

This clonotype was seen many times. CDR3 coding DNA: TGCGCCAGCAGCTTTGACTACTCCTACGAGCAGTACTTC. Its translation: CASSFDYSYEQYF. The chain uses TRBV5-1 and TRBJ2-7; tentative D call: TRBD2 (5 bases). Per the germline V gene, CDR1 is SGHRS and CDR2 is YFSETQ. This CDR3 has 13 amino acids. The V end lost 2 bases, the J end lost 0 bases, and 6 bases lay between the germline ends. Full variable domain (outside the CDR3, taken from reference TRBV5-1 and TRBJ2-7): KAGVTQTPRYLIKTRGQQVTLSCSPISGHRSVSWYQQTPGQGLQFLFEYFSETQRNKGNFPGRFSGRQFSNSRSEMNVSTLELGDSALYLCASSFDYSYEQYFGPGTRLTVT.

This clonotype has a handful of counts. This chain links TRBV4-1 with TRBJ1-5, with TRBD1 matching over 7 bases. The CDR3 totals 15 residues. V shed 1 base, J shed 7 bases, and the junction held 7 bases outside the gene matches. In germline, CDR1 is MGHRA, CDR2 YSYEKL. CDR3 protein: CASSQAETGYQPQHF. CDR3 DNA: TGCGCCAGCAGCCAAGCCGAGACAGGGTACCAGCCCCAGCATTTT.

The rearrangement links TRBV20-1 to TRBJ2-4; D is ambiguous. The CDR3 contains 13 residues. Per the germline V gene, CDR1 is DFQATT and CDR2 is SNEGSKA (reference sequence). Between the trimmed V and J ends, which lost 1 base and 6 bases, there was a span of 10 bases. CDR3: CSARVHSRNIQYF. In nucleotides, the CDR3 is TGCAGTGCTAGAGTTCATTCTCGAAACATTCAGTACTTC.

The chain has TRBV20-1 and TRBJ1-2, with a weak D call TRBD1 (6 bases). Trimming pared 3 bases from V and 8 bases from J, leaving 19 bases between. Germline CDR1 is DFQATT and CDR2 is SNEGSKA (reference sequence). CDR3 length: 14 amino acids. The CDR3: CSASRGGPLSGYTF. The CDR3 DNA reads TGCAGTGCTAGCCGGGGGGGCCCCTTGTCCGGCTACACCTTC.

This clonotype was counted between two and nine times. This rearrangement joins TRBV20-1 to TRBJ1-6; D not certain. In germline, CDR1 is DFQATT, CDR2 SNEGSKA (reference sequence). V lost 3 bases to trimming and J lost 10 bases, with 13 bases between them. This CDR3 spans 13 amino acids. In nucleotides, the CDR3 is TGCAGTGCTAGCTGGGGTATTGGCTCACCCCTCCACTTT. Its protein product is CSASWGIGSPLHF.

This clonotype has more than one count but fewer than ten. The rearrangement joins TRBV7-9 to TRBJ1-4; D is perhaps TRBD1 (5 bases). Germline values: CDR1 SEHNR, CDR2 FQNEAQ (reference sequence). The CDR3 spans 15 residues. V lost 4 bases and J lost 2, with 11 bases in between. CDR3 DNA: TGTGCCAGCAGCTCGGACATATCGACTAATGAAAAACTGTTTTTT. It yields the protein CASSSDISTNEKLFF.

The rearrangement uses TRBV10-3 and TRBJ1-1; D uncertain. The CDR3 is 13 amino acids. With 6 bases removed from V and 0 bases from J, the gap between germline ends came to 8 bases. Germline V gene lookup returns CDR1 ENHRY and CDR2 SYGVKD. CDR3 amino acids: CAISSGLNTEAFF. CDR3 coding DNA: TGTGCCATCAGCTCGGGGTTGAACACTGAAGCTTTCTTT.